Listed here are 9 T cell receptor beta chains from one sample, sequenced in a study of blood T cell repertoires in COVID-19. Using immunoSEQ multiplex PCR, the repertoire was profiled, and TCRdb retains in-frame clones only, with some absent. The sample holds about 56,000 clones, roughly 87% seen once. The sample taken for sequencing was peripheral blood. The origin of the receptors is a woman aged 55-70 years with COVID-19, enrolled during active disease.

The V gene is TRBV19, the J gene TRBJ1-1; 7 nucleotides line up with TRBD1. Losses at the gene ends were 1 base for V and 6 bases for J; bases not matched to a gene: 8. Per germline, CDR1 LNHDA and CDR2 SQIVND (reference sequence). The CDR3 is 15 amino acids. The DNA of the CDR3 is TGTGCCAGTAGTATAGGAGGGACAGTCCCTCCTGAAGCTTTCTTT. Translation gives CASSIGGTVPPEAFF.

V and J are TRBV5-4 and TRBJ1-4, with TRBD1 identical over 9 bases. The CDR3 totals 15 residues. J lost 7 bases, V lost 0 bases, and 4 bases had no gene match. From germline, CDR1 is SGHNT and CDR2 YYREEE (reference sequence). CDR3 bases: TGTGCCAGCAGCTTGGAACAGGGGGCAGGTGAAAAACTGTTTTTT. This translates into CASSLEQGAGEKLFF.

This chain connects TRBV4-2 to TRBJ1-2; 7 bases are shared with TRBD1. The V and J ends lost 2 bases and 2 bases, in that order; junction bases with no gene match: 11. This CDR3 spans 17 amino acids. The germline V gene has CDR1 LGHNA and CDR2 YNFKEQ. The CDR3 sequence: CASSQSWGTAQNYGYTF. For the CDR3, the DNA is TGTGCCAGCAGCCAATCCTGGGGGACAGCTCAAAACTATGGCTACACCTTC.

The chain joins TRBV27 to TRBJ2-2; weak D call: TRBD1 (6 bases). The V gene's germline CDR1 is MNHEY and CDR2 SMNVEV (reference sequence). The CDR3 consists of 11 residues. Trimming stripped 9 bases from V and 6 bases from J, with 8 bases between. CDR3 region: CASYRAGELFF. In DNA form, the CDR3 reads TGTGCCAGTTACAGGGCCGGGGAGCTGTTTTTT.

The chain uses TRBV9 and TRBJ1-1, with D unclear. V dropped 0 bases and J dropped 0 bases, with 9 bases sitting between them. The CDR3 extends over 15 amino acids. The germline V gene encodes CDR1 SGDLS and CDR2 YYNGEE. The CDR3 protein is CASSVAGQMNTEAFF. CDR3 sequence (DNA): TGTGCCAGCAGCGTAGCTGGGCAGATGAACACTGAAGCTTTCTTT.

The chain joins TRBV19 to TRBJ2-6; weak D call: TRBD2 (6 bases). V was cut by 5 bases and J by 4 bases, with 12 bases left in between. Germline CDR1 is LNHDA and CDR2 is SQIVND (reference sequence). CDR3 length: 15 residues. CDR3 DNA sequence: TGTGCCAGTAGTTTGGGCGGGATAGGGGCCAACGTCCTGACTTTC. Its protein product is CASSLGGIGANVLTF.

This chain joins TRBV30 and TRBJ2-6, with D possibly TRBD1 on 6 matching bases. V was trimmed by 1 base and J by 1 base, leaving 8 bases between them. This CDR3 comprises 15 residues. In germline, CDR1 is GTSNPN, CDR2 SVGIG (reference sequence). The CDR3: CAWSGGGSGANVLTF. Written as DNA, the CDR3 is TGTGCCTGGAGTGGAGGGGGTTCTGGGGCCAACGTCCTGACTTTC. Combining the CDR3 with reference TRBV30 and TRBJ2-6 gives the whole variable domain SQTIHQWPATLVQPVGSPLSLECTVEGTSNPNLYWYRQAAGRGLQLLFYSVGIGQISSEVPQNLSASRPQDRQFILSSKKLLLSDSGFYLCAWSGGGSGANVLTFGAGSRLTVL.

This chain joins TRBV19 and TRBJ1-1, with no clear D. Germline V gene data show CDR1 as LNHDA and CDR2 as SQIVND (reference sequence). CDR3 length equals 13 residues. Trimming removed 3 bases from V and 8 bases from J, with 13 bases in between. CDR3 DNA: TGTGCCAGTAGTATTAGTTTGACAACCGAAGCTTTCTTT. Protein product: CASSISLTTEAFF. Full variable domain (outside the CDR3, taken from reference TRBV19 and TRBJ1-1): DGGITQSPKYLFRKEGQNVTLSCEQNLNHDAMYWYRQDPGQGLRLIYYSQIVNDFQKGDIAEGYSVSREKKESFPLTVTSAQKNPTAFYLCASSISLTTEAFFGQGTRLTVV.

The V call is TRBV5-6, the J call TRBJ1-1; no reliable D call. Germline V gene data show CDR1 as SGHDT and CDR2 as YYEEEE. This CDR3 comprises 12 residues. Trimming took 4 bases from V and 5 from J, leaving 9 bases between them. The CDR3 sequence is CASSPGVTEAFF. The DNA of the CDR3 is TGTGCCAGCAGCCCCGGGGTGACTGAAGCTTTCTTT.